The subject of this entry is one T cell receptor (beta chain). Its antigen is undetermined. These data come from a study of cytomegalovirus exposure and HLA in healthy donors. On the study more broadly: The approximately 100 million unique TCR beta sequences, from roughly 170 million T cells, were found by an earlier analysis. General study points: An Asian-associated ancestry cluster reportedly showed fewer N-insertions than the roughly 700-donor mean in a later analysis. Presence/absence comparisons presumed near-even sequencing depth among donors.

V was shortened by 0 bases and J by 5 bases, with 18 bases between the two germline ends. Looked up from germline, CDR1 is SGDLS and CDR2 is YYNGEE. This CDR3 comprises 17 residues. This PCR relied on a set of 60 Vbeta primers and 13 Jbeta primers. In the authors' methods: It was a later analysis that counted tens of millions of unique TCR beta chains, of which some 12 million were shared. Only in-frame clones appear in the TCRdb table, and some are missing; sequencing was by immunoSEQ multiplex PCR. V, J and clone size are those of that table, while D and trimming were read from the DNA. The profile shows tens of thousands of clones, 80% to 90% of them singletons.

The sequence was collected from a woman aged 25 to 39 in good health and CMV-seronegative. The sequenced sample consisted of PBMCs. The chain joins TRBV9 to TRBJ2-1, with D tentatively TRBD1 (6 bases). The CDR3 DNA sequence: TGTGCCAGCAGCGTAGTTGCAGGGGCATCCTTAAACAATGAGCAGTTCTTC. Translation gives CASSVVAGASLNNEQFF.